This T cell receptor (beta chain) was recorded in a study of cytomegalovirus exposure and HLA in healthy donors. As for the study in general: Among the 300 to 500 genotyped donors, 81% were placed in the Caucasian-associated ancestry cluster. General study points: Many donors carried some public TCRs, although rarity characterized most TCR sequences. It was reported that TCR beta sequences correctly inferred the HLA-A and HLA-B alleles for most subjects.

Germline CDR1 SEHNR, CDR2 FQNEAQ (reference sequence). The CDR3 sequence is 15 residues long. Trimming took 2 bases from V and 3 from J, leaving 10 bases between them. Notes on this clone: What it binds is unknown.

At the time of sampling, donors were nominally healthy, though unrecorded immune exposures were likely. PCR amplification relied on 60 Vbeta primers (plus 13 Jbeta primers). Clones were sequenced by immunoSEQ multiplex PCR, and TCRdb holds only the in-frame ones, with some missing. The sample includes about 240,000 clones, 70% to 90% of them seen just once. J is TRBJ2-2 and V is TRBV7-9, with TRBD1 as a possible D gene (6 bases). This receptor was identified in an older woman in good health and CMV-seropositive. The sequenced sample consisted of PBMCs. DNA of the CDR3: TGTGCCAGCAGCTTACGGACAGTACACACCGGGGAGCTGTTTTTT. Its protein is CASSLRTVHTGELFF.